The clone carrying this T cell receptor beta chain was seen a few times. The sample belongs to a study of blood T cell repertoires in COVID-19. At the level of the study: Samples of COVID-19 (acute and convalescent) were obtained from the United States, Italy and Spain. PBMCs, B-cell-depleted T cells, or T cells were the source of the cDNA or gDNA that made up the material.

Per the study methods: Researchers report that nucleated cell counts were estimated from reference gene primer amplification. The protocol was immunoSEQ multiplex PCR, while the TCRdb copy is restricted to in-frame clones and leaves out a portion. For V, J and clone size, that table is used; D and trimming come from the DNA. The top ten hold about 6.7% of the sample, which has 21,000 or so clones, roughly 85% seen once. This CDR3 comprises 18 residues. This clonotype was sampled from a human donor in a cohort sampled during active COVID-19. Input material: peripheral blood. The V gene is TRBV21-1, the J gene TRBJ1-4; TRBD1 is the table's D call, not checked against the DNA. TRBV21-1 is tagged as a pseudogene. CDR3 sequence: CASSKTKRTARPNEKLFF. The CDR3 DNA reads as TGTGCCAGCAGCAAAACCAAAAGGACAGCTAGGCCTAATGAAAAACTGTTTTTT.